These 14 T cell receptor beta chains were all obtained from the same sample, sequenced in a study of cytomegalovirus exposure and HLA in healthy donors. This PCR relied on a set of 60 Vbeta primers and 13 Jbeta primers. Sequencing used immunoSEQ multiplex PCR; TCRdb keeps in-frame clones, though not all of them. The sample carries under 200,000 clones, around 86% recorded once. Material for sequencing was PBMCs. The receptors were gathered from a woman aged 18-35 years in good health and CMV-seronegative.

The genes are TRBV4-2 and TRBJ2-7, with 8 bases matching TRBD2. The CDR3 length is 16 residues. Trimming removed 2 bases from V and 1 base from J; junction bases left unmatched: 7. The germline V gene encodes CDR1 LGHNA and CDR2 YNFKEQ. CDR3 residues: CASSQWGREDSYEQYF. Written as DNA, the CDR3 is TGTGCCAGCAGCCAATGGGGGCGGGAGGATTCCTACGAGCAGTACTTC.

This clone was observed a single time. The V and J genes are TRBV10-2 and TRBJ1-1, with no clear D. The CDR3 loop spans 12 amino acids. Germline assignment: CDR1 WSHSY and CDR2 SAAADI. With 8 bases removed from V and 8 bases from J, the gap between germline ends came to 15 bases. CDR3 bases: TGCGCCAGCGCCCCCGGGAGCTTGGAAGCTTTCTTT. It translates to CASAPGSLEAFF.

This chain uses TRBV4-2 with TRBJ2-3; D gene unclear. The CDR3 length is 17 residues. Between the trimmed V and J ends, which lost 1 base and 1 base, there was a span of 15 bases. Germline loops: CDR1 LGHNA, CDR2 YNFKEQ. In DNA, the CDR3 is TGTGCCAGCAGCCAAGCAGTAACCCCATCTGGCACAGATACGCAGTATTTT. The encoded protein is CASSQAVTPSGTDTQYF.

The chain joins TRBV6-5 to TRBJ1-4; perhaps TRBD1 as D (5 bases). Trimming removed 6 bases at V and 8 bases at J, with 19 bases between. The length of the CDR3 is 15 residues. Germline V gene data show CDR1 as MNHEY and CDR2 as SVGAGI. CDR3 residues: CASSSSGTTGEKLFF. DNA of the CDR3: TGTGCCAGCAGCTCCTCCGGGACTACGGGGGAAAAACTGTTTTTT.

The chain carries TRBV19 and TRBJ1-1; D possibly corresponds to TRBD1 (6 bases). This CDR3 region has 14 residues. The V end was cut by 6 bases, the J end by 3 bases, with 14 bases between. Germline V gene lookup returns CDR1 LNHDA and CDR2 SQIVND (reference sequence). Here the CDR3 DNA reads TGTGCCAGTAGCGATATACAGGGTGACACTGAAGCTTTCTTT. Translated: CASSDIQGDTEAFF.

The genes are TRBV5-1 and TRBJ2-7; D unresolved. The V end was cut by 0 bases, the J end by 4 bases, with 11 bases between. CDR1 SGHRS and CDR2 YFSETQ come from the germline V gene. The CDR3 spans 14 residues. In DNA, the CDR3 is TGCGCCAGCAGCTTGGGCGACGAGGCGTACGAGCAGTACTTC. Protein: CASSLGDEAYEQYF.

CDR3 sequence (DNA): TGTGCCAGCAGCTTGGCAAGCGGGGGCCCTGAGCAGTACTTC. It is translated as CASSLASGGPEQYF. V usage is TRBV5-4 and J usage is TRBJ2-7; the match to TRBD2 covers 8 bases. V dropped 0 bases and J dropped 7; count of bases not matched to a gene: 6. CDR1 and CDR2 (germline): SGHNT, YYREEE (reference sequence). This CDR3 is 14 amino acids long.

CDR3 sequence: CSAHSGRMDEQFF. In nucleotides, the CDR3 is TGCAGCGCTCATAGCGGGAGAATGGATGAGCAGTTCTTC. The J gene is TRBJ2-1, the V gene TRBV29-1, with TRBD2 matching over 9 bases. The CDR3 contains 13 residues. Per germline, CDR1 SQVTM and CDR2 ANQGSEA. V shed 7 bases and J 8 bases; nucleotides not matched to a gene: 9.

The gene calls are TRBV5-4 and TRBJ1-1; D might be TRBD1 (5 bases). The germline V gene has CDR1 SGHNT and CDR2 YYREEE (reference sequence). V lost 4 bases and J lost 3, with 25 bases in between. The CDR3 covers 18 residues. CDR3 DNA: TGTGCCAGCAGCCCGCTAATAGTAGGGGCCCAGGCTTACACTGAAGCTTTCTTT. It is translated as CASSPLIVGAQAYTEAFF.

The chain employs TRBV10-3 and TRBJ2-1; TRBD2 might be the D (6 bases). Germline values: CDR1 ENHRY, CDR2 SYGVKD. V dropped 6 bases and J dropped 0 bases, with 9 bases sitting between them. The CDR3 extends over 14 amino acids. CDR3 sequence reads: CAISGSGSYNEQFF. For the CDR3, the DNA is TGTGCCATCAGCGGTAGCGGCTCCTACAATGAGCAGTTCTTC.

The chain combines TRBV2 with TRBJ1-5, with D tentatively TRBD1 (5 bases). Germline V CDR1 and CDR2: SNHLY, FYNNEI. The CDR3 totals 14 residues. V was trimmed by 7 bases and J by 0 bases, leaving 10 bases between them. The CDR3 region is CASKDSYSNQPQHF. The CDR3 DNA reads TGTGCCAGCAAAGACAGCTATAGCAATCAGCCCCAGCATTTT.

The chain has TRBV6-6 and TRBJ2-7; 8 bases are shared with TRBD2. CDR1 is MNHNY and CDR2 is SVGAGI in the germline V gene (reference sequence). The CDR3 contains 14 residues. With 5 bases clipped from V and 6 bases from J, the junction kept 9 bases outside the gene matches. The CDR3 DNA follows: TGTGCCAGCAGTCCGGGGGGGTCAAGGCCCGAGCAGTACTTC. Translating it yields CASSPGGSRPEQYF.

The chain recombines TRBV6-5 with TRBJ2-5; weak D call: TRBD2 (6 bases). The CDR3 contains 14 residues. Per germline, CDR1 MNHEY and CDR2 SVGAGI. Trimming removed 5 bases at V and 1 base at J, with 11 bases between. The CDR3 spells CASSKEGGQETQYF. The CDR3 region has the DNA TGTGCCAGCAGTAAAGAGGGAGGCCAAGAGACCCAGTACTTC.

V usage is TRBV6-1 and J usage is TRBJ2-1, with 7 bases that match TRBD2. The CDR3 is 15 residues long. The V and J ends lost 1 base and 8 bases, in that order; junction bases with no gene match: 8. CDR1 and CDR2 from the germline V gene are MNHNS and SASEGT. The CDR3 DNA sequence: TGTGCCAGCAGTGAAGTATCGGGAGGAGTGCATGAGCAGTTCTTC. It translates to CASSEVSGGVHEQFF.